Following are 14 T cell receptor beta chains from one sample sequenced in a study of a mutant IDH1 vaccine in newly diagnosed glioma. The time point: week 35, safety follow-up. In every dose of vaccine, 300 ug of mutant IDH1 20-mer peptide was given alongside topical imiquimod. These receptors have no identified antigens. The repertoire was sequenced with immunoSEQ multiplex PCR; TCRdb's copy has only in-frame clones and lacks some. The sample holds 55,000 to 65,000 clones; around 84% are singletons and the top ten take roughly 4.5%. Sequences were derived from PBMCs, sampled from a glioma patient whose treatment included an IDH1 peptide vaccine. The origin of the receptors is a man aged 25-45 years with glioma.

V gene TRBV19 combines with J gene TRBJ2-2, with D maybe TRBD1 (6 bases). Per germline, CDR1 LNHDA and CDR2 SQIVND (reference sequence). The CDR3 length is 15 residues. The V and J ends lost 6 bases and 2 bases respectively, with 13 bases between them. Here the CDR3 reads CASSLDRLNTGELFF. CDR3 DNA sequence: TGTGCCAGTAGCCTGGACAGACTAAACACCGGGGAGCTGTTTTTT.

J is TRBJ1-1 and V is TRBV28; D is unclear. The CDR3 spans 16 residues. Trimming left V 5 bases short and J 2 bases short, with 18 bases between. From germline, CDR1 is MDHEN and CDR2 SYDVKM. This CDR3 is CASSPPRPLRNTEAFF. The CDR3, as DNA: TGTGCCAGCAGTCCCCCCAGGCCGCTAAGAAACACTGAAGCTTTCTTT.

The J gene is TRBJ2-3, the V gene TRBV5-6, with no clear D. This CDR3 region has 12 residues. The V and J ends lost 4 bases and 3 bases respectively, with 6 bases between them. The germline gives CDR1 SGHDT, CDR2 YYEEEE. The CDR3, as DNA: TGTGCCAGCAGCATGATTACAGATACGCAGTATTTT. Translation: CASSMITDTQYF.

The table lists this clone with a few counts. The V gene is TRBV18, the J gene TRBJ1-1; D is perhaps TRBD1 (6 bases). V lost 4 bases to trimming and J lost 1 base, with 16 bases between them. The CDR3 contains 16 residues. Germline values: CDR1 KGHSH, CDR2 LQKENI. In nucleotides, the CDR3 is TGTGCCAGCTCACGGGACACCCCTAGGGAGAACACTGAAGCTTTCTTT. Translation gives CASSRDTPRENTEAFF.

The chain links TRBV11-2 to TRBJ1-6; 12 bases map to TRBD1. Germline trimming cut 1 base from V and 7 bases from J; bases unmatched to any gene: 2. CDR1 and CDR2 (germline): SGHAT, FQNNGV. The CDR3 totals 16 residues. The CDR3 bases are TGTGCCAGCAGCTTAGGGGACAGGGGGCCGAATTCACCCCTCCACTTT. Protein sequence: CASSLGDRGPNSPLHF.

The chain carries TRBV9 and TRBJ1-1; D remains unclear. The CDR3 totals 13 residues. Germline V CDR1 and CDR2: SGDLS, YYNGEE. The germline V and J ends were trimmed by 0 bases and 0 bases, with 3 bases remaining between them. The DNA of the CDR3 is TGTGCCAGCAGCGTAGCAGTGAACACTGAAGCTTTCTTT. This gives the protein CASSVAVNTEAFF.

This clone was counted a few times. The chain couples TRBV7-9 to TRBJ2-7, with a weak D call TRBD1 (6 bases). Germline CDR1 is SEHNR and CDR2 is FQNEAQ (reference sequence). V lost 2 bases and J lost 5, with 10 bases in between. This CDR3 is built from 13 residues. The CDR3 nucleotides are TGTGCCAGCAGCTTATCACAGGGCCACGAGCAGTACTTC. Its translation is CASSLSQGHEQYF.

This chain uses TRBV5-1 with TRBJ2-1; 8 nucleotides match TRBD1. The length of the CDR3 is 14 residues. Germline V gene sequence: CDR1 SGHRS, CDR2 YFSETQ. Losses at the gene ends were 3 bases for V and 5 bases for J; bases not matched to a gene: 4. The CDR3 bases are TGCGCCAGCAGCTCGACAGGGGTCCACAATGAGCAGTTCTTC. This encodes CASSSTGVHNEQFF.

The rearrangement links TRBV10-3 to TRBJ1-1, with a weak D call TRBD1 (5 bases). CDR1 and CDR2 (germline): ENHRY, SYGVKD. Trimming left V 3 bases short and J 0 bases short, with 11 bases between. The CDR3 extends over 15 amino acids. The CDR3: CAISERGRMNTEAFF. The CDR3 DNA follows: TGTGCCATCAGTGAAAGGGGCAGGATGAACACTGAAGCTTTCTTT.

This sequence joins TRBV29-1 and TRBJ2-5, with 7 bases that match TRBD1. Trimming cost V 6 bases and J 5 bases; bases outside gene matches: 18. The CDR3 covers 16 residues. The germline CDR1 and CDR2 sequences are SQVTM and ANQGSEA. CDR3 coding DNA: TGCAGCGTCGAAAGAAAAGGGACAGTCCCTGAGGAGACCCAGTACTTC. Translation: CSVERKGTVPEETQYF.

This clone is a singleton in its sample. This sequence joins TRBV6-6 and TRBJ2-2; D gene ambiguous. Germline assignment: CDR1 MNHNY and CDR2 SVGAGI (reference sequence). The CDR3 covers 11 residues. V lost 8 bases and J lost 4, with 5 bases in between. The CDR3 protein is CASSVTGELFF. CDR3 bases: TGTGCCAGCTCGGTCACCGGGGAGCTGTTTTTT.

The chain combines TRBV5-1 with TRBJ1-1, with TRBD1 identical over 9 bases. Germline V gene sequence: CDR1 SGHRS, CDR2 YFSETQ. The CDR3 length is 14 residues. The V segment lost 3 bases and the J segment 5 bases; nucleotides outside the gene matches: 5. The CDR3 protein is CASSSGTGLTEAFF. The CDR3 DNA sequence: TGCGCCAGCAGCTCCGGGACAGGGCTAACTGAAGCTTTCTTT.

This rearrangement joins TRBV28 to TRBJ1-5, with D tentatively TRBD1 (6 bases). CDR1 is MDHEN, CDR2 SYDVKM, per germline. Trimming removed 5 bases from V and 0 bases from J, with 17 bases in between. The CDR3 totals 17 residues. The CDR3 region has the DNA TGTGCCAGCAGTAAAAGGGGACACGTCTATAGCAATCAGCCCCAGCATTTT. This codes for CASSKRGHVYSNQPQHF.

The chain employs TRBV9 and TRBJ1-6; D ambiguous. The V gene's germline CDR1 is SGDLS and CDR2 YYNGEE. The ends were cut back, 2 bases at V and 9 bases at J, with 9 bases in the middle. This CDR3 has 13 amino acids. Here the CDR3 DNA reads TGTGCCAGCAGCGTGGACGCGATTTCACCCCTCCACTTT. It codes for CASSVDAISPLHF.